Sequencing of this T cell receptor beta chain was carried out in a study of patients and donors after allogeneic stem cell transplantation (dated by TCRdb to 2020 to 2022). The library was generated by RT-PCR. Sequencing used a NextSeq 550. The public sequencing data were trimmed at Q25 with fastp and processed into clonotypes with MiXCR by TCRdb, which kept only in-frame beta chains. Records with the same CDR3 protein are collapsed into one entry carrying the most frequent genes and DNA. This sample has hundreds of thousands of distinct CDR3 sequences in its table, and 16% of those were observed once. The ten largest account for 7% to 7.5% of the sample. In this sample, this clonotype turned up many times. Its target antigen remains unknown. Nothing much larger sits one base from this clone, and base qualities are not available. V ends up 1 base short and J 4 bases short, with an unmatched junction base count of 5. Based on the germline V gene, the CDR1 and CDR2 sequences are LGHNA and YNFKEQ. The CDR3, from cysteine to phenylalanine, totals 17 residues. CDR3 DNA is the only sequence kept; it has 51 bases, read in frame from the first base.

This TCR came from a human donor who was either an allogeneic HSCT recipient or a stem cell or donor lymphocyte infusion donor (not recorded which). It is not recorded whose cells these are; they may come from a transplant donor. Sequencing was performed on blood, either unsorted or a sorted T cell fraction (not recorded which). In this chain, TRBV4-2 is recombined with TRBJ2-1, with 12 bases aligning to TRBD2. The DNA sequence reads TGTGCCAGCAGCCAAGTAGCACTAGCGGGGGGATACAATGAGCAGTTCTTC. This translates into CASSQVALAGGYNEQFF.